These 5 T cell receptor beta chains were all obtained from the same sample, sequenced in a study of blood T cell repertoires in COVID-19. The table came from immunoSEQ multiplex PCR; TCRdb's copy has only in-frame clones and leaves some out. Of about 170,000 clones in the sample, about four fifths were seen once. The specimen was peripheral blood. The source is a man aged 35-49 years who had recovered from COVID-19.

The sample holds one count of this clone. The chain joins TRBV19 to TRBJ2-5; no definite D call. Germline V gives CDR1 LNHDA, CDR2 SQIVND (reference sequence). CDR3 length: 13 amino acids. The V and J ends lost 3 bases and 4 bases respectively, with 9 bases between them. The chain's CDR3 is CASSMSPGETQYF. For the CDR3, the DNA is TGTGCCAGTAGTATGAGTCCAGGAGAGACCCAGTACTTC.

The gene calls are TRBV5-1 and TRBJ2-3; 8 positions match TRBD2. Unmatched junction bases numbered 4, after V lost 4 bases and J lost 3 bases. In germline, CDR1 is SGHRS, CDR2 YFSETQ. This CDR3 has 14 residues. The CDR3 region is CASSHSGKTDTQYF. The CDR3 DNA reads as TGCGCCAGCAGCCATAGCGGGAAGACAGATACGCAGTATTTT.

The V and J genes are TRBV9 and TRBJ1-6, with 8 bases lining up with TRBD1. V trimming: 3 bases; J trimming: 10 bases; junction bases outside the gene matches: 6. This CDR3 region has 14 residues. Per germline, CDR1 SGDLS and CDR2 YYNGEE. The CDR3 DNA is TGTGCCAGCAGCGAACAGGGGGGAGAATCACCCCTCCACTTT. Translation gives CASSEQGGESPLHF. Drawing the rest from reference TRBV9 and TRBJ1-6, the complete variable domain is DSGVTQTPKHLITATGQRVTLRCSPRSGDLSVYWYQQSLDQGLQFLIQYYNGEERAKGNILERFSAQQFPDLHSELNLSSLELGDSALYFCASSEQGGESPLHFGNGTRLTVT.

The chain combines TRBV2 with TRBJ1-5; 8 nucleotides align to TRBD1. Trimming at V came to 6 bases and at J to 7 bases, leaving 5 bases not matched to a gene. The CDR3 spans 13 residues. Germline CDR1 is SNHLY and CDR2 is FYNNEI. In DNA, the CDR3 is TGTGCCAGCAGCCCGGACAGGGACCAGCCCCAGCATTTT. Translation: CASSPDRDQPQHF. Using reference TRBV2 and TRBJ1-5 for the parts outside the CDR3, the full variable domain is EPEVTQTPSHQVTQMGQEVILRCVPISNHLYFYWYRQILGQKVEFLVSFYNNEISEKSEIFDDQFSVERPDGSNFTLKIRSTKLEDSAMYFCASSPDRDQPQHFGDGTRLSIL.

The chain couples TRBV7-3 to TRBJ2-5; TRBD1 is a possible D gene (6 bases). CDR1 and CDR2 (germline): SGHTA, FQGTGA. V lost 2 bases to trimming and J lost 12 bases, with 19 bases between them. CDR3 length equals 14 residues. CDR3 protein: CASSLERGSWDKYF. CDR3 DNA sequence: TGTGCCAGCAGCTTAGAGAGGGGGAGTTGGGATAAGTACTTC.